This passage covers 32 T cell receptor beta chains from one sample sequenced in a study of cytotoxic CD8 clonotypes in ibrutinib-treated CLL. Repertoires were generated with immunoSEQ multiplex PCR, while TCRdb's copy carries only in-frame clones and drops some. The data hold some 310,000 clones, with approximately 80% observed a single time. The material sequenced was PBMCs, taken before ibrutinib treatment. Every receptor here comes from a human donor with chronic lymphocytic leukemia.

The rearrangement links TRBV9 to TRBJ2-2; 11 positions agree with TRBD2. The V segment lost 1 base and the J segment 2 bases; nucleotides outside the gene matches: 1. The CDR3 extends over 16 amino acids. Germline loops: CDR1 SGDLS, CDR2 YYNGEE. The DNA for the CDR3 is TGTGCCAGCAGCGTACTAGCGGGAGGCAACACCGGGGAGCTGTTTTTT. Protein product: CASSVLAGGNTGELFF.

V gene TRBV5-1 combines with J gene TRBJ2-7; D is uncertain. Germline values: CDR1 SGHRS, CDR2 YFSETQ. The CDR3 loop spans 14 amino acids. V was trimmed by 3 bases and J by 5 bases, leaving 15 bases between them. CDR3 sequence: CASSSGFPEDEQYF. CDR3 in DNA: TGCGCCAGCAGCTCCGGGTTTCCCGAGGACGAGCAGTACTTC.

The chain couples TRBV15 to TRBJ2-4, with D possibly being TRBD1 or TRBD2 (6 bases each). Looked up from germline, CDR1 is LNHNV and CDR2 is YYDKDF (reference sequence). There are 15 residues in the CDR3. Trimming cost V 0 bases and J 8 bases, with 14 bases left between them. CDR3 residues: CATSRDGGGDDIQYF. The CDR3 DNA is TGTGCCACCAGCAGAGATGGGGGCGGGGACGACATTCAGTACTTC.

The chain employs TRBV14 and TRBJ1-3; D not certain. The CDR3 runs 14 residues. The germline V and J ends were trimmed by 2 bases and 2 bases, with 7 bases remaining between them. CDR1 is SGHDN, CDR2 FVKESK, per germline. CDR3 nucleotide sequence: TGTGCCAGCAGCCAACTGGGTCCTGGAAACACCATATATTTT. It codes for CASSQLGPGNTIYF. The full variable domain, with the rest looked up from reference TRBV14 and TRBJ1-3, is EAGVTQFPSHSVIEKGQTVTLRCDPISGHDNLYWYRRVMGKEIKFLLHFVKESKQDESGMPNNRFLAERTGGTYSTLKVQPAELEDSGVYFCASSQLGPGNTIYFGEGSWLTVV.

V gene TRBV4-3 combines with J gene TRBJ2-3; TRBD2 is a possible D gene (5 bases). Between the trimmed V and J ends, which lost 0 bases and 4 bases, there was a span of 8 bases. CDR1 is LGHNA and CDR2 is YSLEER in the germline V gene. The CDR3 loop spans 14 amino acids. CDR3 nucleotide sequence: TGCGCCAGCAGCCAAGATCGAGGGTCAGATACGCAGTATTTT. Its protein is CASSQDRGSDTQYF.

The V call is TRBV2, the J call TRBJ2-1; TRBD2 might be the D (5 bases). Deletions cut 5 bases from V and 2 bases from J, with 16 bases between. The CDR3 totals 16 residues. The germline CDR1 and CDR2 sequences are SNHLY and FYNNEI. CDR3 DNA sequence: TGTGCCAGCAGTCGCCGCACGGCGGGTGCCTACAATGAGCAGTTCTTC. Translation: CASSRRTAGAYNEQFF.

The sample holds a few counts of this clone. CDR3 amino acids: CASSLSRQGLNTEAFF. Here the CDR3 DNA reads TGTGCCAGCAGTTTATCCCGACAGGGACTAAACACTGAAGCTTTCTTT. The chain joins TRBV27 to TRBJ1-1; TRBD1 agrees at 7 bases. The V and J ends lost 0 bases and 2 bases, in that order; junction bases with no gene match: 6. Germline CDR1 and CDR2: MNHEY and SMNVEV (reference sequence). The length of the CDR3 is 16 residues.

This clone was counted a few times. V and J are TRBV5-1 and TRBJ2-7, with TRBD2 as a possible D gene (5 bases). This CDR3 region has 15 residues. With 4 bases removed from V and 4 bases from J, the gap between germline ends came to 18 bases. Germline CDR1 and CDR2: SGHRS and YFSETQ. CDR3 residues: CASSLDSVGAYEQYF. CDR3 in DNA: TGCGCCAGCAGCCTGGATTCAGTGGGAGCATACGAGCAGTACTTC.

The chain couples TRBV5-8 to TRBJ2-3; D is undetermined. V was shortened by 4 bases and J by 7 bases, with 16 bases between the two germline ends. The germline CDR1 and CDR2 sequences are SGHTS and YDEGEE. The CDR3 is made up of 14 amino acids. The CDR3 loop reads CASSAEPQQYTQYF. The CDR3 nucleotides are TGTGCCAGCAGCGCAGAACCTCAGCAATATACGCAGTATTTT.

The V and J genes are TRBV5-1 and TRBJ2-3; D is ambiguous. There are 15 residues in the CDR3. Germline values: CDR1 SGHRS, CDR2 YFSETQ. V lost 1 base to trimming and J lost 4 bases, with 13 bases between them. CDR3 residues: CASSLFYPVADTQYF. In DNA, the CDR3 is TGCGCCAGCAGCTTGTTCTATCCAGTAGCAGATACGCAGTATTTT.

The rearrangement joins TRBV30 to TRBJ2-7; D possibly uses TRBD1 or TRBD2 (5 bases each). The CDR3 is 14 residues long. Trimming left V 3 bases short and J 5 bases short, with 17 bases between. Per germline, CDR1 GTSNPN and CDR2 SVGIG (reference sequence). The CDR3 sequence: CAWRAPGRDHEQYF. The CDR3, as DNA: TGTGCCTGGAGAGCTCCCGGCAGGGACCACGAGCAGTACTTC.

The chain carries TRBV6-5 and TRBJ2-1; 12 bases fit TRBD2. The J segment lost 0 bases and the V segment lost 4 bases, leaving 1 base of the junction unmatched. CDR1 and CDR2 from the germline V gene are MNHEY and SVGAGI. The CDR3 runs 16 residues. CDR3 amino acids: CASSLTSGSSYNEQFF. CDR3 in DNA: TGTGCCAGCAGTTTGACTAGCGGGAGCTCCTACAATGAGCAGTTCTTC.

This chain links TRBV18 with TRBJ2-1; 14 nucleotides match TRBD2. The CDR3 is made up of 17 amino acids. From germline, CDR1 is KGHSH and CDR2 LQKENI. V shed 1 base and J 4 bases; nucleotides not matched to a gene: 3. The CDR3 coding sequence is TGTGCCAGCTCACCACAGGGACTAGCGGGAGCTTACAATGAGCAGTTCTTC. Its protein product is CASSPQGLAGAYNEQFF.

This clone was seen a handful of times. The CDR3 region is CASSVGGRNQPQHF. CDR3 bases: TGCGCCAGCAGCGTCGGGGGTCGCAATCAGCCCCAGCATTTT. The J gene is TRBJ1-5, the V gene TRBV5-1; D is possibly TRBD1 (5 bases). The CDR3 covers 14 residues. Germline values: CDR1 SGHRS, CDR2 YFSETQ. V lost 4 bases and J lost 2, with 10 bases in between. Using reference TRBV5-1 and TRBJ1-5 for the parts outside the CDR3, the full variable domain is KAGVTQTPRYLIKTRGQQVTLSCSPISGHRSVSWYQQTPGQGLQFLFEYFSETQRNKGNFPGRFSGRQFSNSRSEMNVSTLELGDSALYLCASSVGGRNQPQHFGDGTRLSIL.

The CDR3: CASSPPGRASGRGSYEQYF. The CDR3 DNA is TGTGCCAGCTCACCACCTGGGCGGGCTAGCGGGAGGGGATCCTACGAGCAGTACTTC. The rearrangement links TRBV18 to TRBJ2-7; 12 bases align to TRBD2. Trimming at V came to 0 bases and at J to 1 base, leaving 10 bases not matched to a gene. The V gene's germline CDR1 is KGHSH and CDR2 LQKENI. This CDR3 has 19 residues.

This clone came up a few times. The chain has TRBV2 and TRBJ1-1; D is uncertain. Trimming took off 6 bases at V and 2 bases at J, with 7 bases between the two ends. Germline-derived CDR1 and CDR2 are SNHLY and FYNNEI. The CDR3 covers 12 residues. CDR3 DNA sequence: TGTGCCAGCAGGCCAGCCAACACTGAAGCTTTCTTT. This encodes CASRPANTEAFF.

V usage is TRBV15 and J usage is TRBJ2-7, with 7 bases matching TRBD2. The CDR3 loop spans 14 amino acids. Germline CDR1 is LNHNV and CDR2 is YYDKDF (reference sequence). Trimming at V came to 6 bases and at J to 3 bases, leaving 8 bases not matched to a gene. DNA of the CDR3: TGTGCCACCAGGGATGGACTAGGAAACTACGAGCAGTACTTC. It encodes CATRDGLGNYEQYF.

In this sample, this clone turned up a few times. The CDR3 DNA reads as TGTGCCAGCAGCTGGATGGGCAATGAGCAGTTCTTC. Residues: CASSWMGNEQFF. The chain recombines TRBV7-2 with TRBJ2-1; D is undetermined. Trimming pared 4 bases from V and 6 bases from J, leaving 7 bases between. The V gene's germline CDR1 is SGHTA and CDR2 FQGNSA. The CDR3 has 12 amino acids.

This chain connects TRBV29-1 to TRBJ1-1; D not resolved. The CDR3 has 15 amino acids. Germline V gives CDR1 SQVTM, CDR2 ANQGSEA. Trimming removed 5 bases at V and 3 bases at J, with 19 bases between. Here the CDR3 reads CSVRPRRGGDTEAFF. The DNA of the CDR3 is TGCAGCGTTCGACCCCGCCGTGGCGGGGACACTGAAGCTTTCTTT.

This clone has a handful of counts. The V call is TRBV5-1, the J call TRBJ2-3, with a weak D call TRBD2 (6 bases). The CDR3 has 17 residues. Trimming shortened V by 4 bases and J by 2 bases, and 20 bases separated the two germline ends. Looked up from germline, CDR1 is SGHRS and CDR2 is YFSETQ. CDR3 in DNA: TGCGCCAGCAGCCTTGGTGGGGGAGGCGGTACCACAGATACGCAGTATTTT. Amino acid sequence: CASSLGGGGGTTDTQYF.

The count of this clone is one. Sequence at one end of the junction differs from germline and may be a read error. The rearrangement uses TRBV29-1 and TRBJ2-2; TRBD1 aligns across 12 bases. The CDR3 length is 15 residues. Germline CDR1 and CDR2: SQVTM and ANQGSEA. CDR3 coding DNA: TGCAGCCCCCGGGACAGGGGGCTGAACGCCGGGGAGCTGTTTTTT. Protein product: CSPRDRGLNAGELFF.

The rearrangement uses TRBV21-1 and TRBJ2-7; TRBD1, the table's D call, lacks a check against the DNA. TRBV21-1 is classified as a pseudogene. This CDR3 contains 13 residues. Here the CDR3 DNA reads TGTGCCAGCCACGGGACAGGGTGCTACGAGCAGTACTTC. Protein product: CASHGTGCYEQYF.

The chain combines TRBV30 with TRBJ1-5, with a weak D call TRBD1 (5 bases). The CDR3 runs 14 residues. V shed 2 bases and J shed 6 bases, with 14 bases lying between them. Germline CDR1 and CDR2: GTSNPN and SVGIG (reference sequence). The CDR3, as DNA: TGTGCCTGGAGTACGGGGGTTCCGGTTCAGCCCCAGCATTTT. Translation: CAWSTGVPVQPQHF.

The chain carries TRBV2 and TRBJ2-3; D remains unclear. Trimming left V 6 bases short and J 2 bases short, with 6 bases between. Looked up from germline, CDR1 is SNHLY and CDR2 is FYNNEI. This CDR3 comprises 12 residues. CDR3 sequence (DNA): TGTGCCAGCAGAGGGATCACAGATACGCAGTATTTT. Its protein is CASRGITDTQYF.

The chain links TRBV7-8 to TRBJ2-1; 7 nucleotides agree with TRBD2. The CDR3 runs 14 residues. The ends lost 6 bases at V and 4 bases at J; junction bases unmatched: 6. The germline V gene has CDR1 SGHVS and CDR2 FQNEAQ. The CDR3 region is CASREAGRYNEQFF. DNA of the CDR3: TGTGCCAGCAGGGAAGCGGGACGTTACAATGAGCAGTTCTTC. The entire variable domain, with the rest obtained from reference TRBV7-8 and TRBJ2-1, is as follows: GAGVSQSPRYKVAKRGQDVALRCDPISGHVSLFWYQQALGQGPEFLTYFQNEAQLDKSGLPSDRFFAERPEGSVSTLKIQRTQQEDSAVYLCASREAGRYNEQFFGPGTRLTVL.

The chain combines TRBV4-2 with TRBJ1-4; 7 bases are a match to TRBD1. The CDR3 has 17 residues. Trimming took 3 bases from V and 11 from J; bases not matched to a gene: 18. Germline V gives CDR1 LGHNA, CDR2 YNFKEQ. The CDR3 bases are TGTGCCAGCAGCCAGGGGGACAGCCCAGACAACCTCGGGAAACTGTTTTTT. Its protein is CASSQGDSPDNLGKLFF.

The CDR3 DNA follows: TGTGCCAGCAGTTTATTTATAAAAGGGAGTCAGCCCCAGCATTTT. It is translated as CASSLFIKGSQPQHF. V is TRBV28 and J is TRBJ1-5; D not certain. The V end was cut by 1 base, the J end by 6 bases, with 13 bases between. The germline V gene encodes CDR1 MDHEN and CDR2 SYDVKM. The length of the CDR3 is 15 residues.

The rearrangement uses TRBV29-1 and TRBJ2-4; TRBD2 matches at 10 bases. After removal of 4 bases from V and 7 bases from J, the junction contained 7 bases not matched to a gene. The CDR3 is made up of 14 amino acids. Germline assignment: CDR1 SQVTM and CDR2 ANQGSEA. Written as DNA, the CDR3 is TGCAGCGTTGGTCTAGCGGGAGTATTTAACATTCAGTACTTC. Translation gives CSVGLAGVFNIQYF.

The V gene is TRBV4-3, the J gene TRBJ2-5; D not resolved. CDR1 LGHNA and CDR2 YSLEER come from the germline V gene. The CDR3 is 16 residues long. The V and J ends lost 0 bases and 2 bases respectively, with 13 bases between them. This CDR3 reads CASSQDGRVGQETQYF. CDR3 nucleotides: TGCGCCAGCAGCCAAGATGGCCGGGTTGGACAAGAGACCCAGTACTTC.

This rearrangement joins TRBV30 to TRBJ2-7; possible D gene TRBD2, 5 bases. CDR1 is GTSNPN, CDR2 SVGIG, per germline (reference sequence). V lost 5 bases, J lost 4 bases, and 9 bases lay in between. This CDR3 spans 11 amino acids. The CDR3 DNA is TGTGCCTGGCAGGACTCGTACGAGCAGTACTTC. It specifies CAWQDSYEQYF.

Regarding this clone: The junction departs from germline at one end; a sequencing error may be responsible. The chain recombines TRBV7-9 with TRBJ2-1; perhaps TRBD2 as D (5 bases). This CDR3 comprises 15 residues. CDR1 is SEHNR, CDR2 FQNEAQ, per germline (reference sequence). In DNA form, the CDR3 reads TGTGCCAGCAGCGTAGCTCGAGCGGTCGTGGATGAGCAGTTCTTC. Translation: CASSVARAVVDEQFF. Supplemented by reference TRBV7-9 and TRBJ2-1, the full variable domain reads DTGVSQNPRHKITKRGQNVTFRCDPISEHNRLYWYRQTLGQGPEFLTYFQNEAQLEKSRLLSDRFSAERPKGSFSTLEIQRTEQGDSAMYLCASSVARAVVDEQFFGPGTRLTVL.

The genes are TRBV7-2 and TRBJ2-2; D call uncertain. Trimming pared 2 bases from V and 9 bases from J, leaving 7 bases between. There are 12 residues in the CDR3. Germline CDR1 reads SGHTA; CDR2 reads FQGNSA. The CDR3 sequence is CASSLRPWELFF. CDR3 DNA sequence: TGTGCCAGCAGCTTACGCCCCTGGGAGCTGTTTTTT.